The clone carrying this T cell receptor beta chain was counted only a few times. The data were obtained in a study of blood T cell repertoires in COVID-19. On the study more broadly: The United States, Italy and Spain provided the acute and convalescent COVID-19 samples. From T cells, B-cell-depleted T cells, or PBMCs came the material, which was cDNA or gDNA.

Trimming stripped 5 bases from V and 0 bases from J, with 16 bases between. Per germline, CDR1 MNHEY and CDR2 SMNVEV (reference sequence). The CDR3 runs to 16 residues. How the authors handled the data: It was from reference gene primer amplification that nucleated cell counts were estimated. Profiling relied on immunoSEQ multiplex PCR, and the TCRdb table lists in-frame clones only, not all of them. The V and J calls and clone size were taken over from that table, and D and trimming were inferred from the DNA. The sample shows 250,000 or so clones, around 90% of them seen only once. Source material: peripheral blood. The source is a woman aged 30 to 39 with acute or convalescent COVID-19. V is TRBV27 and J is TRBJ1-2; tentative D call: TRBD1 (6 bases). CDR3 residues: CASSATGGLANYGYTF. The CDR3 DNA follows: TGTGCCAGCAGTGCGACAGGCGGTTTAGCTAACTATGGCTACACCTTC.